This T cell receptor (beta chain) was observed in a study of blood T cell repertoires in COVID-19 (dated by TCRdb to the early 2020s). Turning to the overall study: Samples from collaborators originated in the United States, Italy and Spain and spanned both the acute and convalescent phases of COVID-19. The material from the prospective study consisted of cDNA or gDNA derived from T cells, B-cell-depleted T cells, or PBMCs. Subjects who had been exposed to COVID-19, were actively infected with it, or had recovered from it provided the deeply sampled blood TCRbeta repertoires that made up the dataset. A freely available public database, intended as a resource for researchers studying the immune response to SARS-CoV-2, is where the repertoires were released. The samples were drawn from two sources: the first 160 participants of the ongoing ImmuneRACE study, and 1,000 to 1,500 subjects contributed by 6 global collaborators. A de-identified subject ID, COVID-19 status, age in years and sex were almost always included in the sample metadata. Where available, HLA class I and class II types were obtained from metadata supplied by the sample provider rather than from assay-based typing.

Notes on this clone: No antigen is known for it. No much larger clone exists at a distance of one base, and base qualities are not known.

TCRbeta CDR3 regions were amplified from genomic DNA using the immunoSEQ Assay, a bias-controlled multiplex PCR. The authors' analysis ran thus. The number of nucleated cells in each sample was estimated by amplification of reference gene primers within the assay. Sequence reads were collapsed and filtered to measure the absolute abundance of every unique TCRbeta CDR3 rearrangement. For each sample, productive Simpson clonality was calculated by taking the square root of Simpson's diversity index across productive rearrangements. TCRdb holds this immuneACCESS table with in-frame rearrangements only. Some clones are missing; in checked studies, unresolved V genes explain under half, and the rest has no known cause. V and J calls plus clone size are reproduced from that table; the DNA served to infer D and trimming. The sample contains under 250,000 clones, approximately 82% of them found a single time. Of the sample, roughly 8.7% falls within the top ten clones.

The collaborating institutions used their own protocols to collect whole blood in K2EDTA tubes. For TCRbeta analysis, collaborator samples were shipped as frozen whole blood, as isolated PBMCs, or as DNA extracted from either sample type. A distance of 12 bases separates the germline ends of V and J, which lose 1 base and 0 bases respectively. As encoded in the germline V gene, CDR1 is LGHNA while CDR2 is YSLEER. There are 16 amino acids in the CDR3, from cysteine to phenylalanine inclusive. Only the CDR3 portion is preserved as DNA: 48 bases, with reading frame beginning at the first base. Beyond this particular receptor, the publication reports: Clinical and demographic metadata were provided uncurated, with the amount varying by source and participant.

What was sequenced was peripheral blood. The TCR was taken from a man aged 40-50 years with active or convalescent COVID-19. The V and J genes are TRBV4-3 and TRBJ1-1; the D gene is possibly TRBD1, with 5 bases matching. The CDR3 here reads CASSQGQSAVNTEAFF. The sequence in DNA is TGCGCCAGCAGCCAAGGACAGTCCGCTGTGAACACTGAAGCTTTCTTT.